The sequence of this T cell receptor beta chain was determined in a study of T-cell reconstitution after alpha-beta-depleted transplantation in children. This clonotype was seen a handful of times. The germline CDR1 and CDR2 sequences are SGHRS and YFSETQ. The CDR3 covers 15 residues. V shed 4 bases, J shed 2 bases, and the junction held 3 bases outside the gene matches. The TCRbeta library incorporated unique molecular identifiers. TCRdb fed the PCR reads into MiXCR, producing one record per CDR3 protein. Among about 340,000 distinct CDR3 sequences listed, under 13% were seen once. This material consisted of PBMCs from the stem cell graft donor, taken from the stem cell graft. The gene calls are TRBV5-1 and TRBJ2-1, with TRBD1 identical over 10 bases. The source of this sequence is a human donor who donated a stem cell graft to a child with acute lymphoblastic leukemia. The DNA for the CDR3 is TGCGCCAGCAGCAAAGGGACAGGGGCCTACAATGAGCAGTTCTTC. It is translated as CASSKGTGAYNEQFF.